This T cell receptor beta chain originates from a study of cytomegalovirus exposure and HLA in healthy donors. On the study more broadly: It was reported in a later analysis that the same platform had been used for the 120 or so validation repertoires as for the 666 first-cohort repertoires.

Study-wide points: Most TCR sequences proved rare, with some public TCRs found in many donors. In a later analysis, first-cohort TCR clusters were found to tend to co-occur in the 130 or so validation repertoires.

In its sample, this clone was seen once. Antigen: not known. Profiled with immunoSEQ multiplex PCR; TCRdb holds only in-frame clones, not every one. The sample records 160,000 or so clones, around 81% being singletons. Germline V lookup: CDR1 SGHRS, CDR2 YFSETQ. This CDR3 is 15 amino acids long. With 3 bases clipped from V and 5 bases from J, the junction kept 4 bases outside the gene matches. The sequence was collected from a young man in good health and CMV-seropositive. This chain joins TRBV5-1 and TRBJ2-5, with 13 bases aligning to TRBD2. Sequenced input: PBMCs. The CDR3 region has the DNA TGCGCCAGCAGCTCCGGACTAGCGGGGGTGGAGACCCAGTACTTC. Protein product: CASSSGLAGVETQYF.